Below, 7 T cell receptor beta chains from the same sample are listed, as sequenced in a study of CD8 T cells in Susac syndrome. RNA in amounts of roughly 0.5 to 1 ug was reverse transcribed with random hexamers. TCRdb processed the immunoSEQ multiplex PCR reads anew with MiXCR; each CDR3 protein has one entry. The table records about 150,000 distinct CDR3 sequences, more than 95% of them present only once. Input material: CD4+ T cells from PBMCs. All receptors derive from a human donor with Susac syndrome.

This chain connects TRBV4-3 to TRBJ2-7; 9 bases agree with TRBD2. Germline V gene sequence: CDR1 LGHNA, CDR2 YSLEER. The CDR3 spans 15 residues. The V segment lost 3 bases and the J segment 6 bases; nucleotides outside the gene matches: 9. CDR3 loop: CASSHEIAGDGEQYF. CDR3 coding DNA: TGCGCCAGCAGCCACGAGATAGCGGGAGACGGCGAGCAGTACTTC.

The rearrangement links TRBV15 to TRBJ1-3; 10 nucleotides agree with TRBD1. In germline, CDR1 is LNHNV, CDR2 YYDKDF (reference sequence). V dropped 5 bases and J dropped 5; count of bases not matched to a gene: 6. This CDR3 contains 15 residues. CDR3 DNA sequence: TGTGCCACCAGCCTTCAGGGACAGGGGCGAAACACCATATATTTT. Protein product: CATSLQGQGRNTIYF. The full variable domain, its missing parts supplied by reference TRBV15 and TRBJ1-3, is DAMVIQNPRYQVTQFGKPVTLSCSQTLNHNVMYWYQQKSSQAPKLLFHYYDKDFNNEADTPDNFQSRRPNTSFCFLDIRSPGLGDTAMYLCATSLQGQGRNTIYFGEGSWLTVV.

The chain employs TRBV5-1 and TRBJ2-6; a possible D gene is TRBD2 (7 bases). The CDR3 extends over 18 amino acids. Trimming pared 0 bases from V and 0 bases from J, leaving 13 bases between. CDR1 SGHRS and CDR2 YFSETQ come from the germline V gene. The CDR3 loop reads CASSLVGGGGSGANVLTF. CDR3 bases: TGCGCCAGCAGCTTGGTGGGCGGGGGCGGCTCTGGGGCCAACGTCCTGACTTTC.

The chain combines TRBV30 with TRBJ1-2; the D is unclear. The CDR3 runs to 12 residues. Per the germline V gene, CDR1 is GTSNPN and CDR2 is SVGIG (reference sequence). Trimming took 3 bases from V and 2 from J, leaving 7 bases between them. CDR3 residues: CAWSVTNYGYTF. The CDR3 bases are TGTGCCTGGAGCGTAACAAACTATGGCTACACCTTC.

This clonotype was detected a few times. V gene TRBV7-2 combines with J gene TRBJ1-2; D is perhaps TRBD1 (6 bases). Germline V gives CDR1 SGHTA, CDR2 FQGNSA. Trimming removed 1 base from V and 6 bases from J, with 12 bases in between. The CDR3 extends over 14 amino acids. CDR3 residues: CASSLVRGANGYTF. The CDR3 bases are TGTGCCAGCAGCTTAGTCAGGGGAGCGAATGGCTACACCTTC.

This chain uses TRBV30 with TRBJ2-5; D is unclear. CDR3 length: 10 residues. The germline V and J ends were trimmed by 2 bases and 2 bases, with 0 bases remaining between them. Per the germline V gene, CDR1 is GTSNPN and CDR2 is SVGIG (reference sequence). The CDR3 sequence is CAWSQETQYF. For the CDR3, the DNA is TGTGCCTGGAGTCAAGAGACCCAGTACTTC.

This chain joins TRBV6-2 or TRBV6-3 and TRBJ2-4, with D perhaps matching TRBD1 (5 bases). The CDR3 length is 14 residues. Germline-derived CDR1 and CDR2 are MNHEY and SVGEGT. V dropped 5 bases and J dropped 5 bases, with 13 bases sitting between them. In DNA form, the CDR3 reads TGTGCCAGCAGTAGTCATGGACAAGAAAACATTCAGTACTTC. Translated: CASSSHGQENIQYF.